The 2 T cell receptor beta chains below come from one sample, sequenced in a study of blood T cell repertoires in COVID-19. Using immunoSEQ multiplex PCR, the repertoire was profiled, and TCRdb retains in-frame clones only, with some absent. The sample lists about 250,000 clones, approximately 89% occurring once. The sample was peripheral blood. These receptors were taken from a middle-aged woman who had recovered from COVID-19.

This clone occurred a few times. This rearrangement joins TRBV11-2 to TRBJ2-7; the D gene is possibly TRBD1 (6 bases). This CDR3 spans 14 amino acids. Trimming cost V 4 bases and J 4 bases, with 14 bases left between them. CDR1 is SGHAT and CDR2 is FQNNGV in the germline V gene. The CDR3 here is CASSSWGLGYEQYV. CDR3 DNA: TGTGCCAGCAGCTCGTGGGGGCTGGGATACGAGCAGTACGTC.

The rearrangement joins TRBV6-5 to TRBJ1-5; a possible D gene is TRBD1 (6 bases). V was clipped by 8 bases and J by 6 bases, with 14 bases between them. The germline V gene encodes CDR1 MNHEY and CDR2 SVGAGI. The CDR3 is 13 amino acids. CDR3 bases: TGTGCCAGCCGGGACATCGAGGGTCAGCCCCAGCATTTT. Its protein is CASRDIEGQPQHF.